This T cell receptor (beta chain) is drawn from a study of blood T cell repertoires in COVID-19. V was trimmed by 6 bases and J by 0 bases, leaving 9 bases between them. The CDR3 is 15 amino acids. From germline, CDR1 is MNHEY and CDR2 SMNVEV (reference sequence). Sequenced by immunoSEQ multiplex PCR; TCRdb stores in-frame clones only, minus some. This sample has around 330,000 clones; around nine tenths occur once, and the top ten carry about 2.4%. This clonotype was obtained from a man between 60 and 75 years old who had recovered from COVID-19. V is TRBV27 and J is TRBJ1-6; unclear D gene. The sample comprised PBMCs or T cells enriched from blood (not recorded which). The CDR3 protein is CASRVGSSYNSPLHF. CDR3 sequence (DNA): TGTGCCAGCAGAGTGGGGAGCTCCTATAATTCACCCCTCCACTTT.